These T cell receptor beta chains were read from a single sample in a study of cytomegalovirus exposure and HLA in healthy donors. The data were produced by immunoSEQ multiplex PCR, yet TCRdb's version contains in-frame clones alone and is incomplete. The sample yields 90,000 to 150,000 clones, around 80% seen once. The sequenced sample was PBMCs. These receptors came from a female donor in good health and CMV-seronegative. CDR3s include the opening cysteine and the closing phenylalanine or tryptophan. A D gene is named only where the DNA matches it firmly. The size of a clone is reported for some rows only, either as once, few or many, or as a class for expanded clones.

j_gene: TRBJ2-3; d_gene: -; abundance: -; v_gene: TRBV2; CDR3aa: CASSLQVQSSTDTQYF; CDR3nt: TGTGCCAGCAGTTTGCAGGTACAGAGCAGCACAGATACGCAGTATTTT
j_gene: TRBJ2-3; d_gene: TRBD2; abundance: -; v_gene: TRBV5-1; CDR3aa: CASSLGRLAGGLSTDTQYF; CDR3nt: TGCGCCAGCAGCTTGGGGCGACTAGCGGGGGGGCTTAGCACAGATACGCAGTATTTT
j_gene: TRBJ1-2; d_gene: -; abundance: -; v_gene: TRBV7-2; CDR3aa: CASSLKTVKPGYTF; CDR3nt: TGTGCCAGCAGCTTAAAAACAGTAAAGCCGGGCTACACCTTC
j_gene: TRBJ1-5; d_gene: -; abundance: -; v_gene: TRBV19; CDR3aa: CASSIKELGGNQPQHF; CDR3nt: TGTGCCAGTAGTATCAAAGAATTAGGAGGAAATCAGCCCCAGCATTTT
j_gene: TRBJ1-2; d_gene: TRBD1; abundance: -; v_gene: TRBV11-2; CDR3aa: CASSLEQGGVDGYTF; CDR3nt: TGTGCCAGCAGCTTAGAACAGGGGGGGGTTGATGGCTACACCTTC
j_gene: TRBJ1-4; d_gene: -; abundance: -; v_gene: TRBV2; CDR3aa: CAILDYEKLFF; CDR3nt: TGTGCCATCCTCGACTATGAAAAACTGTTTTTT
j_gene: TRBJ2-5; d_gene: TRBD1; abundance: -; v_gene: TRBV7-9; CDR3aa: CASSRTGGMETQYF; CDR3nt: TGTGCCAGCTCCAGGACAGGGGGCATGGAGACCCAGTACTTC
j_gene: TRBJ1-2; d_gene: TRBD1; abundance: -; v_gene: TRBV7-2; CDR3aa: CASSLVYERDSRYGYTF; CDR3nt: TGTGCCAGCAGCTTAGTGTATGAGAGGGACAGCCGTTATGGCTACACCTTC
j_gene: TRBJ1-2; d_gene: -; abundance: -; v_gene: TRBV20-1; CDR3aa: CSAEKSYGYTF; CDR3nt: TGCAGTGCCGAGAAGAGCTATGGCTACACCTTC
j_gene: TRBJ1-1; d_gene: -; abundance: -; v_gene: TRBV5-4; CDR3aa: CASSQGLNTEAFF; CDR3nt: TGTGCCAGCAGCCAAGGACTTAACACTGAAGCTTTCTTT
j_gene: TRBJ2-4; d_gene: -; abundance: -; v_gene: TRBV7-8; CDR3aa: CASRGPGNIQYF; CDR3nt: TGTGCCAGCAGGGGGCCCGGAAACATTCAGTACTTC
j_gene: TRBJ2-3; d_gene: TRBD2; abundance: -; v_gene: TRBV5-4; CDR3aa: CASSLAVSGGGRTDTQYF; CDR3nt: TGTGCCAGCAGCTTGGCGGTATCGGGGGGGGGACGCACAGATACGCAGTATTTT
j_gene: TRBJ1-1; d_gene: TRBD1; abundance: few; v_gene: TRBV29-1; CDR3aa: CSVDPTGADTEAFF; CDR3nt: TGCAGCGTTGACCCGACAGGGGCGGACACTGAAGCTTTCTTT
j_gene: TRBJ2-3; d_gene: TRBD2; abundance: once; v_gene: TRBV5-1; CDR3aa: CASSLNSGTRGGLDTQYF; CDR3nt: TGCGCCAGCAGCTTAAATTCGGGGACGCGGGGGGGCCTAGATACGCAGTATTTT
j_gene: TRBJ1-6; d_gene: TRBD1; abundance: few; v_gene: TRBV7-9; CDR3aa: CASRPTGGDNSPLHF; CDR3nt: TGTGCCAGCAGGCCGACAGGGGGTGATAATTCACCCCTCCACTTT
j_gene: TRBJ1-6; d_gene: -; abundance: -; v_gene: TRBV30; CDR3aa: CAGTGPSTFNSPLHF; CDR3nt: TGTGCCGGAACAGGGCCTTCAACCTTCAATTCACCCCTCCACTTT
j_gene: TRBJ2-1; d_gene: -; abundance: once; v_gene: TRBV9; CDR3aa: CASSVGSYNEQFF; CDR3nt: TGTGCCAGCAGCGTCGGGTCCTACAATGAGCAGTTCTTC
j_gene: TRBJ1-1; d_gene: TRBD1; abundance: few; v_gene: TRBV13; CDR3aa: CASNLGTGWTEAFF; CDR3nt: TGTGCCAGCAACCTAGGGACAGGGTGGACTGAAGCTTTCTTT
j_gene: TRBJ1-6; d_gene: TRBD1; abundance: -; v_gene: TRBV4-3; CDR3aa: CASSQKGAGPNSPLHF; CDR3nt: TGCGCCAGCAGTCAGAAGGGGGCAGGACCTAATTCACCCCTCCACTTT
j_gene: TRBJ2-4; d_gene: TRBD1; abundance: -; v_gene: TRBV5-1; CDR3aa: CASSPTGTGGNIQYF; CDR3nt: TGCGCCAGCAGCCCCACCGGGACAGGGGGAAACATTCAGTACTTC
j_gene: TRBJ1-1; d_gene: -; abundance: -; v_gene: TRBV7-2; CDR3aa: CASSKAGDTEAFF; CDR3nt: TGTGCCAGCAGTAAGGCCGGAGACACTGAAGCTTTCTTT
j_gene: TRBJ2-5; d_gene: TRBD2; abundance: -; v_gene: TRBV7-9; CDR3aa: CASSADRGYSGETQYF; CDR3nt: TGTGCCAGCAGCGCAGATCGGGGGTATAGCGGGGAGACCCAGTACTTC